This TCR beta chain was recorded in a study of CD8+ T cells in alopecia areata (dated by TCRdb to the late 2010s). Regarding the study in general: The study used high-throughput TCRbeta sequencing to examine T cell clonal expansion in alopecia areata, in both the C3H/HeJ mouse model and human patients. Human TCRbeta sequencing covered scalp tissue and sorted CD4+ and CD8+ peripheral blood T cells from patchy and totalis/universalis alopecia areata patients and healthy controls. Clonality in the scalp was compared among normal scalp (n=4), patchy alopecia areata scalp (n=8), and alopecia totalis/universalis scalp (n=8). RNA was extracted with the PAXgene miRNA kit for fixed scalp, the miRNeasy kit for PBMCs, and the RNeasy kit for mouse skin. immunoSEQ multiplex PCR using 35 Vbeta forward primers and 13 Jbeta reverse primers was used to amplify TCRbeta CDR3 regions. On the study overall, not on this receptor specifically: TCR sequences shared between patients were less clear than in mice, possibly partly because of HLA diversity in the patient population. Scalp TCR repertoire analysis is complicated because resident alphabeta T cells in normal human skin are also sequenced, whereas mouse skin is dominated by gammadelta T cells. Compared with normal scalp, lesional scalp had higher clonality and more expanded CD8+ clones, particularly in alopecia totalis/universalis, a pattern that suggests antigenic drive.

The library was produced with the immunoSEQ multiplex PCR assay. RNA was extracted from all samples and reverse transcribed into cDNA, which served as template for TCR sequencing. SuperScript III was used to make first-strand cDNA, primed with a 2:1 mix of oligo-dT and random hexamers. A synthetic immune receptor repertoire was used to assess amplification bias, and residual bias was removed computationally. On the authors' methods: Raw reads were preprocessed to remove errors, and CDR3 was defined according to IMGT conventions as the region from the conserved cysteine to phenylalanine. Clonality was calculated as 1 minus Shannon entropy normalized by log2 of the number of productive unique TCRs. Whether scalp clones were CD4 or CD8 was inferred by matching scalp TCRbeta sequences against CD4 and CD8 repertoires sorted from blood. TCRdb mirrors the immuneACCESS table, restricted to in-frame sequences. Some clones are absent from its copies; in checked studies, under half trace to an unresolved V gene, and the reason for the others is unknown. D and trimming come from the DNA, and the V and J calls and clone size come from that table. The sample profile shows 90,000 to 150,000 clones; roughly 66% of them were found once. Approximately 2.8% of the sample lies in the top ten.

PBMCs were isolated by density centrifugation and stained for CD3, CD4 and CD8, and CD4+ and CD8+ T cells were sorted on a FACSAria. Scalp biopsies and blood samples were obtained from unaffected controls. As regards this clone: The antigen it recognizes is unknown. Base qualities are missing; no much larger clone stands one base away.

CDR1 MNHNY and CDR2 SVGAGI were looked up in the germline V gene (reference sequence). Counted from cysteine to phenylalanine, this CDR3 has 12 amino acids. CDR3 DNA is the only sequence kept; it has 36 bases, read in frame from the first base. At the junction V is shortened by 5 bases and J by 8 bases; bases outside the gene matches: 3. The sequence was collected from a human donor in good health. The chain is encoded by TRBV6-6 joined to TRBJ1-2; 9 nucleotides in the junction match TRBD1. Input material: CD4+ T cells sorted from blood. The bases read TGTGCCAGCAGTCGGGACAGGGAAGGCTACACCTTC. It specifies CASSRDREGYTF.